This T cell receptor beta chain was obtained from a study of control samples from healthy donors and cancer patients. Trimming stripped 2 bases from V and 4 bases from J, with 12 bases between. This CDR3 is built from 15 residues. Looked up from germline, CDR1 is MGHDK and CDR2 is SYGVNS. Profiled with immunoSEQ multiplex PCR; TCRdb holds only in-frame clones, not every one. The repertoire shows about 190,000 clones; the top ten hold 2.2%. This sequence was found in a woman in her twenties or thirties in good health. Material for sequencing was blood. The V call is TRBV25-1, the J call TRBJ1-3, with a tentative D call TRBD1 (5 bases). CDR3 sequence: CASSELKGMGNTIYF. As DNA, the CDR3 is TGTGCCAGCAGTGAACTCAAGGGGATGGGAAACACCATATATTTT.